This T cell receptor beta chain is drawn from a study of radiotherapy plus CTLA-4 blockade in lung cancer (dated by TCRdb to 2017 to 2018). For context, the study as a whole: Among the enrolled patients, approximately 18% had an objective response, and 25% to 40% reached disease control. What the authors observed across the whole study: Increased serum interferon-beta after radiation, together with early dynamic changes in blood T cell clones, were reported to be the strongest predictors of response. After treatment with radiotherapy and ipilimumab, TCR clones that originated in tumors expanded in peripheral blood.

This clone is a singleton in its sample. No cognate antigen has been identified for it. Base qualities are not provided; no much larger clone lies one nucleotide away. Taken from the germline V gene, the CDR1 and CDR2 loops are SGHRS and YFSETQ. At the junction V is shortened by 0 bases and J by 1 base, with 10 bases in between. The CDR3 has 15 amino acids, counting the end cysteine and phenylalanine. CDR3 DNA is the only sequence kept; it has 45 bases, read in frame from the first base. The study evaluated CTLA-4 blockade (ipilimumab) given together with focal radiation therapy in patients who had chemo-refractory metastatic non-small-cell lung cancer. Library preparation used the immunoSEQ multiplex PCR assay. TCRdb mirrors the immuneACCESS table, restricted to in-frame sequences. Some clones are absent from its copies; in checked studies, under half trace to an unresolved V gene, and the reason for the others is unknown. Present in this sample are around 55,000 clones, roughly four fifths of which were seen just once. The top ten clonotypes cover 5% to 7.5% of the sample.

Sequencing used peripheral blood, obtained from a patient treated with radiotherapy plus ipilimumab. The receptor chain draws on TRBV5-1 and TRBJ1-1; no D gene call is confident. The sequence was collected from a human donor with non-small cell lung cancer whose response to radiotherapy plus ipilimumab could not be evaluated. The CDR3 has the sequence CASSLAPRGNTEAFF. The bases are TGCGCCAGCAGCTTGGCCCCTCGGGGGAACACTGAAGCTTTCTTT.